This T cell receptor (beta chain) emerged from a study of T cells in Graves' hyperthyroidism and ophthalmopathy. RNA transcripts yielded amplified TCR beta CDR3 regions. The TCR CDR3 first-round RT-PCR relied on the HTBI primer set. TCRdb passed the multiplex PCR reads through MiXCR, listing each CDR3 protein once. The sample shows 500,000 to 800,000 distinct CDR3 sequences, roughly 15% of them seen only once. This clonotype was found many times. From germline, CDR1 is MDHEN and CDR2 SYDVKM. With 11 bases removed from V and 2 bases from J, the gap between germline ends came to 19 bases. The CDR3 is 15 residues long. Patients having uncontrolled infection, another autoimmune disease, pregnancy or lactation were not included. On the basis of clinical symptoms, serum thyroxine and TRAb, thyroid ultrasound and orbital computed tomography, diagnoses were made.

This chain connects TRBV28 to TRBJ1-5, with D possibly matching TRBD1 (5 bases). The clonotype comes from a woman aged 50 to 60 with Graves' ophthalmopathy. Material for sequencing was blood. CDR3 residues: CALGGALFGNQPQHF. DNA for the CDR3: TGTGCCCTGGGTGGGGCCTTATTTGGCAATCAGCCCCAGCATTTT. Variable domain in full (rest from reference TRBV28 and TRBJ1-5): DVKVTQSSRYLVKRTGEKVFLECVQDMDHENMFWYRQDPGLGLRLIYFSYDVKMKEKGDIPEGYSVSREKKERFSLILESASTNQTSMYLCALGGALFGNQPQHFGDGTRLSIL.